The entry below describes one T cell receptor beta chain. The antigen remains undetermined. The use of a sample-barcoded 5' primer and a J-beta primer mix characterized a second PCR of roughly 6 to 12 cycles. Every cDNA molecule carried a tag from a template-switch adaptor bearing 12 random nucleotides. There were at least 2.5 million CDR3-containing paired-end reads obtained from each sample. TCRdb reprocessed the 5' RACE reads via MiXCR and lists one record per CDR3 protein. The top ten hold roughly 2.1% of the sample, which has about 1.8 million distinct CDR3 sequences, roughly 50% seen once. This sample is drawn from a study of blood T cells in healthy people across ages. General observations from the study: Versus aged donors, long-lived donors had higher diversity and more naive CD4+ cells. Investigators viewed diversity estimates from one million T cells as underestimates, the study reported.

What was sequenced was blood. This clonotype originated in a middle-aged woman in good health.

CDR3 in DNA: TGTGCCAGCAGTGGCGGACAGGGGTTTAATTCACCCCTCCACTTT. Its protein is CASSGGQGFNSPLHF. The chain employs TRBV25-1 and TRBJ1-6, with 9 bases lining up with TRBD1. The germline V gene has CDR1 MGHDK and CDR2 SYGVNS. With V trimmed by 4 bases and J by 6 bases, 4 bases remained unmatched. The CDR3 contains 15 residues.